This T cell receptor beta chain was recovered during a study of cytomegalovirus exposure and HLA in healthy donors. Study-level points and caveats: Among immune exposure information, only CMV serostatus was available. According to an earlier analysis, most TCR beta V segments yielded productive rearrangements about 87% or about 30% of the time. Cytomegalovirus status was reportedly diagnosed by the classifier with high sensitivity and specificity. Roughly uniform sequencing depth across donors was assumed, possibly incorrectly.

Germline CDR1 reads LGHNA; CDR2 reads YSLEER. The CDR3 totals 19 residues. Losses at the gene ends were 4 bases for V and 4 bases for J; bases not matched to a gene: 18. The PCR ran on 60 Vbeta and 13 Jbeta primers. Libraries were prepared by immunoSEQ multiplex PCR; TCRdb keeps only in-frame clonotypes and omits some of them. The repertoire holds more than 90,000 clones, around four fifths seen once, with less than 0.95% in the top ten. As to this clone: The antigen is not known.

The clonotype was recovered from a woman aged 60-75 years in good health and CMV-seronegative. The chain recombines TRBV4-3 with TRBJ1-2; 10 bases agree with TRBD1. The sequencing sample was made of PBMCs. CDR3 in amino acids: CASSPSLDRGLDPSYGYTF. CDR3 DNA: TGCGCCAGCAGCCCGAGCCTAGACAGGGGGCTGGATCCGAGCTATGGCTACACCTTC.